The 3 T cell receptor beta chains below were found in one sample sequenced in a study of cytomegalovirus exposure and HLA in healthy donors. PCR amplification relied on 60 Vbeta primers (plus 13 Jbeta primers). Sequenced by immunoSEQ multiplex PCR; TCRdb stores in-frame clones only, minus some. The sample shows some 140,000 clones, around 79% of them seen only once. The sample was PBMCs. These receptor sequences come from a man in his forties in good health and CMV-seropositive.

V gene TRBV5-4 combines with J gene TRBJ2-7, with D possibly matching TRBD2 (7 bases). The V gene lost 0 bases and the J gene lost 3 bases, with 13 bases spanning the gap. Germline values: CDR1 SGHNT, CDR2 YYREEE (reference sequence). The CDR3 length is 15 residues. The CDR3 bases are TGTGCCAGCAGCTTGGGGGCGGGGGCCTTCTACGAGCAGTACTTC. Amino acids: CASSLGAGAFYEQYF.

The CDR3: CASSGRWTGDTEAFF. Here the CDR3 DNA reads TGTGCCAGCAGTGGACGTTGGACAGGGGACACTGAAGCTTTCTTT. V and J are TRBV6-1 and TRBJ1-1, with TRBD1 identical over 9 bases. CDR1 is MNHNS, CDR2 SASEGT, per germline. The CDR3 loop spans 15 amino acids. V dropped 4 bases and J dropped 3; count of bases not matched to a gene: 6.

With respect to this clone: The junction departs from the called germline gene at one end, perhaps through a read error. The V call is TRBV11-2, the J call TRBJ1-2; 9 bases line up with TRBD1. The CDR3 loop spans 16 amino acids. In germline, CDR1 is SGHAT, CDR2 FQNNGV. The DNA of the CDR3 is TGTGCCAACAGCCCACTAGGCGGACAGGGGTTCTATGGCTACACCTTC. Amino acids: CANSPLGGQGFYGYTF.